The clone carrying this T cell receptor (beta chain) occurred a few times. Its antigen is still unknown. Germline V gene sequence: CDR1 MNHEY, CDR2 SMNVEV (reference sequence). Losses at the gene ends were 4 bases for V and 7 bases for J; bases not matched to a gene: 11. The CDR3 covers 15 residues. This specimen comes from a study of shared clonotypes between healthy human individuals. Whole-study findings and limits: Across a handful of donors, naive CD4 shared roughly 5.2%, naive CD8 more than 3%, memory CD4 roughly 2.5%, memory CD8 approximately 0.4%.

Measured with immunoSEQ multiplex PCR; TCRdb has only the in-frame clones, and not every one. In the table there are about 710,000 clones, around three quarters of which are singletons. This sequence originates from a woman aged 25 to 39 in good health. The chain is built from TRBV27 and TRBJ1-1, with 8 bases aligning to TRBD1. Material for sequencing was memory CD4+ T cells sorted from blood. As to subset: CD45RA-negative fraction. The CDR3 region is CASSSSRGHGGEAFF. The CDR3, as DNA: TGTGCCAGCAGTTCCTCCAGGGGGCACGGGGGTGAAGCTTTCTTT.